Here is one T cell receptor (beta chain) with its context. This sample was included in a study of T cell changes during pregnancy in multiple sclerosis. Germline V lookup: CDR1 MRHNA, CDR2 SNTAGT. V dropped 5 bases and J dropped 4; count of bases not matched to a gene: 6. The CDR3 spans 15 residues. The repertoire was sequenced with immunoSEQ multiplex PCR; TCRdb's copy has only in-frame clones and lacks some. The repertoire holds about 27,000 clones, more than 70% seen once, with less than 10% in the top ten. The gene calls are TRBV6-4 and TRBJ2-3, with TRBD2 matching over 10 bases. The sequencing used CD8+ T cells from peripheral blood mononuclear cells, collected in the second trimester of pregnancy. This receptor was identified in a female donor with multiple sclerosis, enrolled in a pregnancy study. The CDR3, as DNA: TGTGCCAGCAGTAGGGGGACTAGCGCTTCAGATACGCAGTATTTT. Its protein product is CASSRGTSASDTQYF.